One T cell receptor (beta chain) is described in this entry. Germline V gene data show CDR1 as SGHRS and CDR2 as YFSETQ. Trimming removed 0 bases at V and 2 bases at J, with 5 bases between. The CDR3 loop spans 13 amino acids. The data were obtained in a study of blood T cell repertoires in COVID-19. As for the study in general: Donors in the United States, Italy and Spain gave samples during acute or convalescent COVID-19. T cells, B-cell-depleted T cells, or PBMCs supplied cDNA or gDNA.

In the original workflow: Scientists estimated how many nucleated cells there were by amplifying reference gene primers. Repertoires were generated with immunoSEQ multiplex PCR, while TCRdb's copy carries only in-frame clones and drops some. V and J calls and clone size follow that table, whereas D and trimming were derived from the DNA. The sample holds around 200,000 clones, roughly 90% seen once. The rearrangement uses TRBV5-1 and TRBJ1-1; D is unclear. Sequenced material: peripheral blood. The sequence came from a man younger than 35 with active or convalescent COVID-19. The CDR3 loop reads CASSLESNTEAFF. For the CDR3, the DNA is TGCGCCAGCAGCTTGGAATCAAACACTGAAGCTTTCTTT.